This T cell receptor (beta chain) derives from a study of T cell responses to AZD1222 COVID-19 vaccine. Assay: immunoSEQ multiplex PCR; the TCRdb copy retains only in-frame clones and omits some. The sample contains over 25,000 clones, approximately 92% of which appear only once. This CDR3 spans 15 amino acids. CDR1 SGHDT and CDR2 YYEEEE come from the germline V gene. Trimming took off 1 base at V and 0 bases at J, with 10 bases between the two ends. Comments on this clone: The antigen remains undetermined.

Study-wide results and caveats: Increases in Spike-specific TCR breadth and depth were seen after two AZD1222 doses. Possibly, clonal diversity was underestimated; donors were largely white British and included more females.

Pooling of second doses given at about 4 or about 12 weeks was done. The chain carries TRBV5-6 and TRBJ1-1, with TRBD1 as a possible D gene (5 bases). The sequencing here drew on peripheral blood, taken 28 days after the second AZD1222 dose. The sequence was collected from an adult who received the AZD1222 COVID-19 vaccine. Here the CDR3 DNA reads TGTGCCAGCAGCTTGTTGGGACGAATGAACACTGAAGCTTTCTTT. This codes for CASSLLGRMNTEAFF. The full variable domain, in which reference TRBV5-6 and TRBJ1-1 provide the parts outside the CDR3, is DAGVTQSPTHLIKTRGQQVTLRCSPKSGHDTVSWYQQALGQGPQFIFQYYEEEERQRGNFPDRFSGHQFPNYSSELNVNALLLGDSALYLCASSLLGRMNTEAFFGQGTRLTVV.